This passage covers 8 T cell receptor beta chains from one sample sequenced in a study of blood T cell repertoires in COVID-19. Produced via immunoSEQ multiplex PCR; TCRdb's table is partial and in-frame only. The sample shows 200,000 to 250,000 clones, about 80% of them seen only once. What was sequenced was peripheral blood. The source is a woman of 80 years or more with acute or convalescent COVID-19.

The chain joins TRBV28 to TRBJ1-5; 7 nucleotides align to TRBD1. CDR3 length: 14 residues. V was pared by 4 bases and J by 5 bases, with 5 bases of the junction left unmatched. The germline gives CDR1 MDHEN, CDR2 SYDVKM. In DNA form, the CDR3 reads TGTGCCAGCAGTTCGGGACAGACTCATCAGCCCCAGCATTTT. The encoded protein is CASSSGQTHQPQHF.

The chain is built from TRBV7-9 and TRBJ2-1; D is undetermined. V was trimmed by 1 base and J by 3 bases, leaving 7 bases between them. Per the germline V gene, CDR1 is SEHNR and CDR2 is FQNEAQ (reference sequence). The CDR3 sequence is 14 residues long. The CDR3 DNA sequence: TGTGCCAGCAGCTTAGTCCAGGACTACAATGAGCAGTTCTTC. Translation: CASSLVQDYNEQFF.

This clone was observed a single time. The chain couples TRBV5-4 to TRBJ1-1; no clear D gene. Germline assignment: CDR1 SGHNT and CDR2 YYREEE (reference sequence). The CDR3 is made up of 13 amino acids. Trimming removed 4 bases at V and 4 bases at J, with 11 bases between. The CDR3 is CASSGGWGTEAFF. The CDR3, as DNA: TGTGCCAGCAGCGGAGGATGGGGCACTGAAGCTTTCTTT.

The chain links TRBV29-1 to TRBJ1-1; perhaps TRBD1 as D (6 bases). The CDR3 consists of 13 residues. The germline gives CDR1 SQVTM, CDR2 ANQGSEA. The V and J ends lost 7 bases and 5 bases respectively, with 17 bases between them. The chain's CDR3 is CSAQGRLWTEAFF. The CDR3 DNA reads TGCAGCGCCCAGGGGAGATTGTGGACTGAAGCTTTCTTT.

This clone was seen more than once but under ten times. The J gene is TRBJ2-5, the V gene TRBV7-2; possibly TRBD2 for D (6 bases). Trimming took 6 bases from V and 2 from J, leaving 28 bases between them. Germline CDR1 and CDR2: SGHTA and FQGNSA. The CDR3 contains 19 residues. The CDR3 DNA is TGTGCCAGCAGTCCAGATTTAATTCGGGGATCGGGGAGGCAAGAGACCCAGTACTTC. Translation: CASSPDLIRGSGRQETQYF.

The gene calls are TRBV7-3 and TRBJ2-3, with 12 nucleotides matching TRBD2. The CDR3 loop spans 15 amino acids. Germline trimming cut 5 bases from V and 4 bases from J; bases unmatched to any gene: 4. The V gene's germline CDR1 is SGHTA and CDR2 FQGTGA. CDR3 protein: CASSKTSGSPDTQYF. CDR3 coding DNA: TGTGCCAGCAGCAAGACTAGCGGGAGCCCAGATACGCAGTATTTT. The variable domain in full, completed from reference TRBV7-3 and TRBJ2-3, reads GAGVSQTPSNKVTEKGKYVELRCDPISGHTALYWYRQSLGQGPEFLIYFQGTGAADDSGLPNDRFFAVRPEGSVSTLKIQRTERGDSAVYLCASSKTSGSPDTQYFGPGTRLTVL.

The chain joins TRBV5-5 to TRBJ2-5, with 7 nucleotides matching TRBD1. Trimming removed 0 bases from V and 7 bases from J; junction bases left unmatched: 12. The CDR3 loop spans 16 amino acids. Germline values: CDR1 SGHKS, CDR2 YYEKEE (reference sequence). This CDR3 reads CASSLAGSRGLGTQYF. The DNA of the CDR3 is TGTGCCAGCAGCTTGGCCGGATCCAGGGGGTTGGGGACCCAGTACTTC.

This rearrangement joins TRBV30 to TRBJ2-1; 7 bases align to TRBD1. CDR1 and CDR2 (germline): GTSNPN, SVGIG (reference sequence). V lost 5 bases and J lost 9; bases outside the gene matches: 13. The CDR3 is 14 amino acids. The DNA of the CDR3 is TGTGCCTGGGGCCGGGGCCTTCCAGGGGGTGAGCAGTTCTTC. As protein: CAWGRGLPGGEQFF. The full variable domain, its missing parts supplied by reference TRBV30 and TRBJ2-1, is SQTIHQWPATLVQPVGSPLSLECTVEGTSNPNLYWYRQAAGRGLQLLFYSVGIGQISSEVPQNLSASRPQDRQFILSSKKLLLSDSGFYLCAWGRGLPGGEQFFGPGTRLTVL.